Presented here are 3 T cell receptor beta chains from one specimen sequenced in a study of shared clonotypes between healthy human individuals. Using immunoSEQ multiplex PCR, the repertoire was profiled, and TCRdb retains in-frame clones only, with some absent. The table records millions of clones, around 90% of them present only once. Source material: naive CD4+ T cells sorted from blood. The subset is: CD45RA+ positively selected. Receptors originate from a young man in good health.

CDR3 sequence: CASSETTGLYNEQFF. The CDR3 DNA is TGTGCCAGCAGTGAGACGACAGGGCTCTACAATGAGCAGTTCTTC. V is TRBV6-1 and J is TRBJ2-1, with TRBD1 matching over 7 bases. The V and J ends lost 3 bases and 3 bases, in that order; junction bases with no gene match: 5. The germline CDR1 and CDR2 sequences are MNHNS and SASEGT. The CDR3 spans 15 residues.

The chain carries TRBV5-1 and TRBJ1-1; 7 bases map to TRBD1. The ends lost 0 bases at V and 3 bases at J; junction bases unmatched: 11. Germline values: CDR1 SGHRS, CDR2 YFSETQ. This CDR3 comprises 17 residues. In nucleotides, the CDR3 is TGCGCCAGCAGCTTGGCCGGGACAGCCAGGTGGTACACTGAAGCTTTCTTT. Translating gives CASSLAGTARWYTEAFF.

CDR3 nucleotides: TGTGCCAGCACCCCAGGGACCGGTGAGACCCAGTACTTC. Its protein is CASTPGTGETQYF. This sequence joins TRBV5-5 and TRBJ2-5; D may be TRBD1 or TRBD2 (5 bases each). Germline CDR1 SGHKS, CDR2 YYEKEE (reference sequence). This CDR3 contains 13 residues. V lost 6 bases to trimming and J lost 5 bases, with 14 bases between them.